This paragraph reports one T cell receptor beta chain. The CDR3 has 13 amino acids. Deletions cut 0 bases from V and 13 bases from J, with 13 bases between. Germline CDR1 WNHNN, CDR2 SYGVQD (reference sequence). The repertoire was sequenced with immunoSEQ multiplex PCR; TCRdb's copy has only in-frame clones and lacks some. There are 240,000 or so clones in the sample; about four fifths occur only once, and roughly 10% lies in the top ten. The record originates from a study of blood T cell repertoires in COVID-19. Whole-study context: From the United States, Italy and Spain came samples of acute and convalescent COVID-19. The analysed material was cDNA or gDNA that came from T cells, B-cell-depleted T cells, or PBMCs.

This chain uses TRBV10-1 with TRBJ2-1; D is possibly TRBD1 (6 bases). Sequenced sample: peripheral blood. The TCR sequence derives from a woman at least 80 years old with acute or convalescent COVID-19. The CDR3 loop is CASSESGQKTQFF. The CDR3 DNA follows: TGCGCCAGCAGTGAGTCAGGACAGAAGACCCAGTTCTTC.